One and the same sample provided the 3 T cell receptor beta chains below, sequenced in a study of blood T cell repertoires in COVID-19. Generated by immunoSEQ multiplex PCR, the TCRdb table keeps only in-frame clones and is missing some. The table has about 160,000 clones, 85% seen once. Specimen: peripheral blood. The receptor set was obtained from a human donor with acute or convalescent COVID-19. The donor label of this sample is uncertain.

This clone appeared a single time. The genes are TRBV5-4 and TRBJ2-5; possible D gene TRBD2, 6 bases. CDR1 is SGHNT and CDR2 is YYREEE in the germline V gene (reference sequence). The ends were cut back, 9 bases at V and 2 bases at J, with 14 bases in the middle. This CDR3 contains 13 residues. In DNA, the CDR3 is TGTGCCACCCAGTGGGGGGTTCAAGAGACCCAGTACTTC. Protein product: CATQWGVQETQYF.

The chain is built from TRBV3-1 (or the pseudogene TRBV3-2) and TRBJ1-1; no clear D gene. The CDR3 is 13 residues long. Germline V gives CDR1 LGHDT, CDR2 YNNKEL (reference sequence). V lost 2 bases and J lost 1, with 5 bases in between. CDR3 nucleotides: TGTGCCAGCAGCCAAATCCAGAACACTGAAGCTTTCTTT. Translating gives CASSQIQNTEAFF.

The chain employs TRBV11-2 and TRBJ1-4; D uncertain. Trimming shortened V by 2 bases and J by 7 bases, and 8 bases separated the two germline ends. The CDR3 spans 13 residues. Germline V gene data show CDR1 as SGHAT and CDR2 as FQNNGV. This CDR3 is CASSLHSSEKLFF. In DNA, the CDR3 is TGTGCCAGCAGCTTACACTCAAGTGAAAAACTGTTTTTT. Looking up the rest from reference TRBV11-2 and TRBJ1-4 gives the full variable domain: EAGVAQSPRYKIIEKRQSVAFWCNPISGHATLYWYQQILGQGPKLLIQFQNNGVVDDSQLPKDRFSAERLKGVDSTLKIQPAKLEDSAVYLCASSLHSSEKLFFGSGTQLSVL.